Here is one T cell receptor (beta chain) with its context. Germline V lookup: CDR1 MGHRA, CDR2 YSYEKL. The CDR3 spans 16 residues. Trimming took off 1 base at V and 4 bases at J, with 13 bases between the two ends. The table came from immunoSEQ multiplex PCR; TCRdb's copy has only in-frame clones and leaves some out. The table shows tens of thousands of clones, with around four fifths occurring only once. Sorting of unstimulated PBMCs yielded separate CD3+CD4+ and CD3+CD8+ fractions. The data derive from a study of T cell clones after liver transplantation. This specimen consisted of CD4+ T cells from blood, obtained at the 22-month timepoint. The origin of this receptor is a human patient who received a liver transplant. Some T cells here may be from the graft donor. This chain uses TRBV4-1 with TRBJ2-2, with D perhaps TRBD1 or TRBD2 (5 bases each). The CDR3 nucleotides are TGCGCCAGCAGCCAAGTGGGGGTCCCAGGCACCGGGGAGCTGTTTTTT. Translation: CASSQVGVPGTGELFF.